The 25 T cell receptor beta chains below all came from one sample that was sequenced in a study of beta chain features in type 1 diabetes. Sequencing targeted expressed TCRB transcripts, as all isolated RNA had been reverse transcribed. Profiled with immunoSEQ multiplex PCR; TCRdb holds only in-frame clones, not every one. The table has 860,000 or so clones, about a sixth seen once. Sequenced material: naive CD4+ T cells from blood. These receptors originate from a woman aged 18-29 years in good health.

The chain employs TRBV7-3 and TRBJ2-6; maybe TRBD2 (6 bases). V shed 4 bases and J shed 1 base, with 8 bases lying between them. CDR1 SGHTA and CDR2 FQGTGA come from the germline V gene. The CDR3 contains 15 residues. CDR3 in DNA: TGTGCCAGCAGCTACGGGACTTCTGGGGCCAACGTCCTGACTTTC. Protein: CASSYGTSGANVLTF.

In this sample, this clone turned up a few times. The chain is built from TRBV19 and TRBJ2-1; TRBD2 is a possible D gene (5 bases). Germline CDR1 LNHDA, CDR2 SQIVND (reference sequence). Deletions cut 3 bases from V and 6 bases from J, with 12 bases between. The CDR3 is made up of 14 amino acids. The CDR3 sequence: CASSILTSSNEQFF. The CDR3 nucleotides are TGTGCCAGTAGTATCCTTACTAGTTCCAATGAGCAGTTCTTC.

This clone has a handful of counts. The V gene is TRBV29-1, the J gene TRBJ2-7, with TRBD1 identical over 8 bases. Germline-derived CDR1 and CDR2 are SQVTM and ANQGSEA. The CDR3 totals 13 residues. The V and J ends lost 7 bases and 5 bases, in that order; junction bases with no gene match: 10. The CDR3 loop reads CSALGQGRDEQYF. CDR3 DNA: TGCAGCGCGCTAGGACAGGGACGGGACGAGCAGTACTTC.

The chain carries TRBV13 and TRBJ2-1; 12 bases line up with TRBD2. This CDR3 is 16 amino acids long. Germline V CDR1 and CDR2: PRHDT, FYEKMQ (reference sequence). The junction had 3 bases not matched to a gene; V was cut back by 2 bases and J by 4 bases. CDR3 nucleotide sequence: TGTGCCAGCAGCTTATTGGGGACTAGCGGGTACAATGAGCAGTTCTTC. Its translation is CASSLLGTSGYNEQFF.

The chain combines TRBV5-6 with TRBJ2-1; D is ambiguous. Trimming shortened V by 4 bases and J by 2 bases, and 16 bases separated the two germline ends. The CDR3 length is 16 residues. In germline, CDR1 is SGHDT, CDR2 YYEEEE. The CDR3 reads CASSSTGRYTYNEQFF. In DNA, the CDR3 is TGTGCCAGCAGCAGTACCGGCAGGTACACCTACAATGAGCAGTTCTTC.

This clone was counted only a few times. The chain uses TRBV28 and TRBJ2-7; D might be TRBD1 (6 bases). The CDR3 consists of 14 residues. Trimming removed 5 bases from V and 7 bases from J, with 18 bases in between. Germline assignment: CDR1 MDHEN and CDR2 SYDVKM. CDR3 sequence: CASSITPGVGEQYF. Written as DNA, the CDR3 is TGTGCCAGCAGTATCACCCCAGGGGTAGGGGAGCAGTACTTC. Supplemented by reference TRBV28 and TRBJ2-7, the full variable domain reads DVKVTQSSRYLVKRTGEKVFLECVQDMDHENMFWYRQDPGLGLRLIYFSYDVKMKEKGDIPEGYSVSREKKERFSLILESASTNQTSMYLCASSITPGVGEQYFGPGTRLTVT.

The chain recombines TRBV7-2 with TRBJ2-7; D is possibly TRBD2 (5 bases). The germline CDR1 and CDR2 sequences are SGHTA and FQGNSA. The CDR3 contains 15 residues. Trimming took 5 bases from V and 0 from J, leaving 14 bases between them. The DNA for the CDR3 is TGTGCCAGCAGCCCGGACTCGGCGTACTCCTACGAGCAGTACTTC. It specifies CASSPDSAYSYEQYF. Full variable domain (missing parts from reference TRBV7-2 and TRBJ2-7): GAGVSQSPSNKVTEKGKDVELRCDPISGHTALYWYRQSLGQGLEFLIYFQGNSAPDKSGLPSDRFSAERTGGSVSTLTIQRTQQEDSAVYLCASSPDSAYSYEQYFGPGTRLTVT.

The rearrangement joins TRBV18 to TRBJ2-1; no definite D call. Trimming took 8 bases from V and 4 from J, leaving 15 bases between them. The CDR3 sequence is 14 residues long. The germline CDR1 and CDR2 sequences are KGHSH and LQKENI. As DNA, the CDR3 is TGTGCCAGCCAAACTAATGGGGATTACAATGAGCAGTTCTTC. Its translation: CASQTNGDYNEQFF.

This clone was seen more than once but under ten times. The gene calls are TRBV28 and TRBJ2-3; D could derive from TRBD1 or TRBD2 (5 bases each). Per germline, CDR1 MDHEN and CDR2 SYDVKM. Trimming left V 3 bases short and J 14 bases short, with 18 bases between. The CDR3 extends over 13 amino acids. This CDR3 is CASSLPGTPKPYF. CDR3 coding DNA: TGTGCCAGCAGTTTGCCTGGGACCCCCAAGCCGTATTTT. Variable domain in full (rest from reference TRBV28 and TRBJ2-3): DVKVTQSSRYLVKRTGEKVFLECVQDMDHENMFWYRQDPGLGLRLIYFSYDVKMKEKGDIPEGYSVSREKKERFSLILESASTNQTSMYLCASSLPGTPKPYFGPGTRLTVL.

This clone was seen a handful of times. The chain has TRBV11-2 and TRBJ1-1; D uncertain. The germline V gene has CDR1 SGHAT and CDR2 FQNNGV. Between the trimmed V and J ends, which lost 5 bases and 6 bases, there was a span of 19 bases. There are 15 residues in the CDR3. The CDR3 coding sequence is TGTGCCAGCAGCCCAGAAGGGATACGGAGCGCTGAAGCTTTCTTT. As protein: CASSPEGIRSAEAFF.

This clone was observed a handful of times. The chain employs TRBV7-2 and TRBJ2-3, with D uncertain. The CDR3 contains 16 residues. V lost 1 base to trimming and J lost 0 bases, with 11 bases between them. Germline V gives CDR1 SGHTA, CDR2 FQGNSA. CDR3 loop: CASSLVRLESTDTQYF. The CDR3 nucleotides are TGTGCCAGCAGCTTAGTTCGGCTAGAGAGCACAGATACGCAGTATTTT.

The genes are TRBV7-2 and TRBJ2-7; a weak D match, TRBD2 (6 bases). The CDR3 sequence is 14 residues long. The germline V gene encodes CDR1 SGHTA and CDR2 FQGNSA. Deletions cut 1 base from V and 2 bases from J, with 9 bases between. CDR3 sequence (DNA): TGTGCCAGCAGCTTAGGGACTACCCCCTACGAGCAGTACTTC. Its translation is CASSLGTTPYEQYF. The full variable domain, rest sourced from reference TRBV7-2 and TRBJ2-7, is GAGVSQSPSNKVTEKGKDVELRCDPISGHTALYWYRQSLGQGLEFLIYFQGNSAPDKSGLPSDRFSAERTGGSVSTLTIQRTQQEDSAVYLCASSLGTTPYEQYFGPGTRLTVT.

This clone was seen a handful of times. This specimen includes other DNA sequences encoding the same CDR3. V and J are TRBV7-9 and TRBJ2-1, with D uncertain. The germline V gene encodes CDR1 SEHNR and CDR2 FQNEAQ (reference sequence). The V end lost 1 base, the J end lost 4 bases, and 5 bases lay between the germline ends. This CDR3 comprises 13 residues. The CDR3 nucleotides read TGTGCCAGCAGCTTAGACAGTTACAATGAGCAGTTCTTC. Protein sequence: CASSLDSYNEQFF.

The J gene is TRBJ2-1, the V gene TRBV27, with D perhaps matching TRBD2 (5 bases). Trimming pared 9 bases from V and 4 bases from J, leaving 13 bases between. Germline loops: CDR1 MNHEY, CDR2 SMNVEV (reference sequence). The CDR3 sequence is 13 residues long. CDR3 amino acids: CASSTGWYNEQFF. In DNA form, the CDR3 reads TGTGCCAGTTCAACGGGATGGTACAATGAGCAGTTCTTC.

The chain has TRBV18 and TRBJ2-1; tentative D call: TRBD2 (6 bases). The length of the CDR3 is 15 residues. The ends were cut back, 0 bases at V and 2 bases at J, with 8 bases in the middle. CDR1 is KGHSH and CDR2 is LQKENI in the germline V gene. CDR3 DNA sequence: TGTGCCAGCTCACCACCGACGGGGGCCTACAATGAGCAGTTCTTC. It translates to CASSPPTGAYNEQFF.

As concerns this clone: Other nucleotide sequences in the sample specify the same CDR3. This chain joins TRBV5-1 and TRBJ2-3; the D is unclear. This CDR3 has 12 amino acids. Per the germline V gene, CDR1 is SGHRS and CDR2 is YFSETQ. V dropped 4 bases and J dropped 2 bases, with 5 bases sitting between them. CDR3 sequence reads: CASSPPTDTQYF. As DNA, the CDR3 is TGCGCCAGCAGCCCCCCCACAGATACGCAGTATTTT.

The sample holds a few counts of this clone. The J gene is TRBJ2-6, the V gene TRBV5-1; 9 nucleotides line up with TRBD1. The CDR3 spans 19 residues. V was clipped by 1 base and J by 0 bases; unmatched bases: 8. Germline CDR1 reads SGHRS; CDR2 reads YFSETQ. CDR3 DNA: TGCGCCAGCAGCTTGTCCGGGACAGGGATAGTCTCTGGGGCCAACGTCCTGACTTTC. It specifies CASSLSGTGIVSGANVLTF.

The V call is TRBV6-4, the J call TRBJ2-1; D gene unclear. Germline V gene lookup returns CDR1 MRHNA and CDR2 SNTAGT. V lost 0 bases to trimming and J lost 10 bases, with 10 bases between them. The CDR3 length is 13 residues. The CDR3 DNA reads TGTGCCAGCAGTGACTCGTTAGGGCGAGAGCAGTTCTTC. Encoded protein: CASSDSLGREQFF.

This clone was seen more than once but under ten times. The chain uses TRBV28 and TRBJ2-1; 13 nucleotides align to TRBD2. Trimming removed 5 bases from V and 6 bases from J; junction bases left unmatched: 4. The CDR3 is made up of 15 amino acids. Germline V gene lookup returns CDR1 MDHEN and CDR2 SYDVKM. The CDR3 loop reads CASSGTSGIVNEQFF. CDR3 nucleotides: TGTGCCAGCAGTGGGACTAGCGGGATTGTCAATGAGCAGTTCTTC.

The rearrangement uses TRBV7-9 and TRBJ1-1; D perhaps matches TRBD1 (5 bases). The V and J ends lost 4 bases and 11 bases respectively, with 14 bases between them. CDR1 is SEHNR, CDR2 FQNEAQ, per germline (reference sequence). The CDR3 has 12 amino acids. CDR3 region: CASSSTRAGAFF. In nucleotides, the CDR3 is TGTGCCAGCAGCTCCACCAGGGCGGGCGCTTTCTTT.

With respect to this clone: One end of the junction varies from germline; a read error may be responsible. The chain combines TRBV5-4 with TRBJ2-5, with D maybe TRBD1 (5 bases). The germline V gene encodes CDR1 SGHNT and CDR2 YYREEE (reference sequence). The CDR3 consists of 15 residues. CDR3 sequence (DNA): TGCGCCAGCAGCCAAGATTGGGGCAGTCAAGAGACCCAGTACTTC. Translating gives CASSQDWGSQETQYF.

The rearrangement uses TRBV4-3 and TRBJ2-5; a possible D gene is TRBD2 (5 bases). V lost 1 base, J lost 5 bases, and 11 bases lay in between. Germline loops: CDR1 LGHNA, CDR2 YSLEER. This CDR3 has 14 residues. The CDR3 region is CASSQGFRGETQYF. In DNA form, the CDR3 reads TGCGCCAGCAGCCAAGGCTTCCGAGGGGAGACCCAGTACTTC.

CDR3 loop: CASSSGTGGRQPQHF. CDR3 coding DNA: TGTGCCAGCAGCTCAGGGACAGGCGGACGTCAGCCCCAGCATTTT. This chain uses TRBV5-6 with TRBJ1-5, with TRBD1 matching over 8 bases. Trimming took 3 bases from V and 6 from J; bases not matched to a gene: 8. Germline CDR1 is SGHDT and CDR2 is YYEEEE. The CDR3 covers 15 residues.

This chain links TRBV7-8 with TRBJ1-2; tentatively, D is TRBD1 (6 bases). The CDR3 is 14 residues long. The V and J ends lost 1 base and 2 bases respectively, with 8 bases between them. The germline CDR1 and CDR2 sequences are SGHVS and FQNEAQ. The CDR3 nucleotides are TGTGCCAGCAGCTTAGGTGGACAGAACTATGGCTACACCTTC. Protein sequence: CASSLGGQNYGYTF. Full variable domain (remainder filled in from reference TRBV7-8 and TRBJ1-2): GAGVSQSPRYKVAKRGQDVALRCDPISGHVSLFWYQQALGQGPEFLTYFQNEAQLDKSGLPSDRFFAERPEGSVSTLKIQRTQQEDSAVYLCASSLGGQNYGYTFGSGTRLTVV.

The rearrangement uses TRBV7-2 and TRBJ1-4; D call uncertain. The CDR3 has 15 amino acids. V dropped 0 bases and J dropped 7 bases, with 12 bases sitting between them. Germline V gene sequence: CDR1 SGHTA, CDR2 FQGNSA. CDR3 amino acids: CASSLAYGRGEKLFF. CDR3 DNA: TGTGCCAGCAGCTTAGCGTACGGGCGAGGTGAAAAACTGTTTTTT.